This TCR beta chain was captured by sequencing in a study of lymphopenia after photon versus proton radiotherapy. General study results and limits: In patients who died, overall survival fell as post-nadir TCR diversity dropped more. Better survival with proton therapy was suggested as possible, not demonstrated. After the lymphocyte nadir, photon-treated repertoires showed oligoclonal expansion, especially of CD8+ Temra cells. Relative stability marked proton patients; photon patients lost diversity and naive cells.

Sequencing was performed with immunoSEQ multiplex PCR; in TCRdb, only in-frame clones are kept and a portion is missing. Among roughly 65,000 clones, under 95% were seen once, and the ten largest hold approximately 2.9%. In regard to this clone: The antigen is undetermined.

V trimming: 8 bases; J trimming: 5 bases; junction bases outside the gene matches: 7. The germline V gene has CDR1 MNHEY and CDR2 SVGAGI. The CDR3 has 14 amino acids. This chain joins TRBV6-5 and TRBJ2-2; 8 nucleotides agree with TRBD1. The sequence came from a woman in her 70s with pancreatic cancer. The sequencing here drew on peripheral blood, taken from a patient treated with photon-based radiotherapy. The CDR3 DNA sequence: TGTGCCAGCCGGACAGGGCTTTTGACCGGGGAGCTGTTTTTT. This translates into CASRTGLLTGELFF.